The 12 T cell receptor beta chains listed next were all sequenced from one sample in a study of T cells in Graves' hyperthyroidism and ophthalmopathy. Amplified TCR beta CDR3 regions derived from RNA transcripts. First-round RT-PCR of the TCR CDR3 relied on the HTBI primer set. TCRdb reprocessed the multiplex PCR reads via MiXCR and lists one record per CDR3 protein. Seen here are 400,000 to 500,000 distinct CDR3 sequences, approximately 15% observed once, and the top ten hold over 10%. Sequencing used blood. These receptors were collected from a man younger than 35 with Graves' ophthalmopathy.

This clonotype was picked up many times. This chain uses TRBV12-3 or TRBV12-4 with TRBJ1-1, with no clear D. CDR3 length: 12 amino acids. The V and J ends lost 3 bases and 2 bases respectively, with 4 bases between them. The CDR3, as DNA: TGTGCCAGCAGTTTCCCTAACACTGAAGCTTTCTTT. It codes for CASSFPNTEAFF.

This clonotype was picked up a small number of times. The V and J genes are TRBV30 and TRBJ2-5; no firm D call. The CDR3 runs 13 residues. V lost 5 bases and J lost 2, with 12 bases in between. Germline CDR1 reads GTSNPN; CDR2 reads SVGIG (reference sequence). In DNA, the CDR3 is TGTGCCTGGGCATTTACCGTTCAAGAGACCCAGTACTTC. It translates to CAWAFTVQETQYF.

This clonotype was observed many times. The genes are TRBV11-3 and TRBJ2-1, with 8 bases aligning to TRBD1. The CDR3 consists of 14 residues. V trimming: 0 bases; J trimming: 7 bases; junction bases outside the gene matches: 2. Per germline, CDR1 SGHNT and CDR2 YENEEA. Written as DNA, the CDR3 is TGTGCCAGCAGCTTAGAAACAGGGGGGAATGAGCAGTTCTTC. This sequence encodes CASSLETGGNEQFF.

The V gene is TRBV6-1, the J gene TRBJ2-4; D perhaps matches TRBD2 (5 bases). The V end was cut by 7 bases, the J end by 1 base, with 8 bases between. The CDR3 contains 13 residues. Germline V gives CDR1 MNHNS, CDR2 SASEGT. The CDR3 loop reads CASNGEAKNIQYF. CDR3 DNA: TGTGCCAGCAATGGGGAGGCCAAAAACATTCAGTACTTC.

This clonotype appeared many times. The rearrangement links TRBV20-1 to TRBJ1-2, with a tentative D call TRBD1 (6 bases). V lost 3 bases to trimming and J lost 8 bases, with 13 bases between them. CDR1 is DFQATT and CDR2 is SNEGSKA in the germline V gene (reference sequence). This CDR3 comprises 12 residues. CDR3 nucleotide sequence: TGCAGTGCTAGGGCACAGGGATCAGGCTACACCTTC. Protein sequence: CSARAQGSGYTF.

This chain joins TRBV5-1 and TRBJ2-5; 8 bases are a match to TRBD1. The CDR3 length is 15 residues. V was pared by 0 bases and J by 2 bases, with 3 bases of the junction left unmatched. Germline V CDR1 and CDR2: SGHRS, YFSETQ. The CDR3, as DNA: TGCGCCAGCAGCTTGGGATACAGGGGGCAAGAGACCCAGTACTTC. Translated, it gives CASSLGYRGQETQYF.

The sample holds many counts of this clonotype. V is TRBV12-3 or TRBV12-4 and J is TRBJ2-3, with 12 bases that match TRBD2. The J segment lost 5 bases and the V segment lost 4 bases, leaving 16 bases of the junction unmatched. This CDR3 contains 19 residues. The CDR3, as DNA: TGTGCCAGCAGTTCACGACTAGCGGGGGCCGAGGGTCGGGGAGATACGCAGTATTTT. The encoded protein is CASSSRLAGAEGRGDTQYF.

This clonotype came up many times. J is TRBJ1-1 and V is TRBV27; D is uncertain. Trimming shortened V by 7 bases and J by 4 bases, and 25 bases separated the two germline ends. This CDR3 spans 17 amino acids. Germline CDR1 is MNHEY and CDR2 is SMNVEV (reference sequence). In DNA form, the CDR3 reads TGTGCCAGCACCTCGCCCGGAAGGCTCTTACGCGGCACTGAAGCTTTCTTT. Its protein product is CASTSPGRLLRGTEAFF.

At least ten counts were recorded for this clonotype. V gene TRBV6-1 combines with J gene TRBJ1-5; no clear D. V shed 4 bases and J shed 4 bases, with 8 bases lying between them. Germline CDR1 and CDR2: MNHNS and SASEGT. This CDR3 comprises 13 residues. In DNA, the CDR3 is TGTGCCAGCAGTGGATTAGGGAATCAGCCCCAGCATTTT. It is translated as CASSGLGNQPQHF.

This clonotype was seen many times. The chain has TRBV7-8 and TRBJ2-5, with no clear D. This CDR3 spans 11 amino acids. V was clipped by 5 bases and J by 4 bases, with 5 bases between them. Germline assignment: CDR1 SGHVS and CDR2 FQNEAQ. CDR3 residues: CASSNGETQYF. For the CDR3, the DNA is TGTGCCAGCAGCAATGGAGAGACCCAGTACTTC. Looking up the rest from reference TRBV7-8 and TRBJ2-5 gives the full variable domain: GAGVSQSPRYKVAKRGQDVALRCDPISGHVSLFWYQQALGQGPEFLTYFQNEAQLDKSGLPSDRFFAERPEGSVSTLKIQRTQQEDSAVYLCASSNGETQYFGPGTRLLVL.

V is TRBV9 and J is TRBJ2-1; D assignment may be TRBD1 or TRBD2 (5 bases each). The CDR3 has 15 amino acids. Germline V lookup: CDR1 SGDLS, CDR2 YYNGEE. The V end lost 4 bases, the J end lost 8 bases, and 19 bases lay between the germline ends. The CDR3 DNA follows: TGTGCCAGCAGCCCATCGGGACGAGGTGGATATGAGCAGTTCTTC. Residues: CASSPSGRGGYEQFF.

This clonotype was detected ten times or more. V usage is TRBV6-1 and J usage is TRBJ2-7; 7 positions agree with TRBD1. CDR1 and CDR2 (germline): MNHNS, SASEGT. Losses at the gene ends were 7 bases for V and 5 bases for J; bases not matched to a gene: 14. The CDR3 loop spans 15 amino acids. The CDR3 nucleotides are TGTGCCAGCACCCAAAGGCTGGGACAGATCAACGAGCAGTACTTC. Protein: CASTQRLGQINEQYF.